This TCR beta chain is from a study of T cells after yellow fever vaccination. Trimming at V came to 3 bases and at J to 3 bases, leaving 0 bases not matched to a gene. The CDR3 length is 14 residues. TCRdb re-derived calls from the 5' RACE reads in MiXCR, one entry per CDR3 protein. The sample lists 120,000 or so distinct CDR3 sequences; roughly 15% were seen once. This TCR was sampled from a man aged 18 to 30 who received the YFV17D yellow fever vaccine. Specimen: CD8+ T cells sorted from PBMCs, collected 5 days after the yellow fever booster vaccination. The chain carries TRBV12-3 or TRBV12-4 and TRBJ2-3; 10 bases are a match to TRBD2. The CDR3 sequence: CASSLGLATDTQYF. The DNA of the CDR3 is TGTGCCAGCAGTTTGGGACTAGCGACAGATACGCAGTATTTT.